One sample yielded the 30 T cell receptor beta chains listed below, sequenced in a study of blood T cell repertoires in COVID-19 (TCRdb year 2020). Library construction relied on the immunoSEQ multiplex PCR assay. Drawn from immuneACCESS, this table holds only the in-frame rearrangements with V and J called that TCRdb kept. Clones are partly lost; checked studies trace under half to an unresolved V gene and leave the rest unexplained. This sample is represented by tens of thousands of clones; more than 75% of them were singletons. Less than 7% of the sample belongs to the ten largest clones. The sample taken for sequencing was peripheral blood. All receptors come from a man aged 60 to 69 with active or convalescent COVID-19.

The gene calls are TRBV2 and TRBJ2-2; D possibly corresponds to TRBD1 (5 bases). CDR1 is SNHLY and CDR2 is FYNNEI in the germline V gene. Trimming pared 4 bases from V and 6 bases from J, leaving 15 bases between. The CDR3 has 15 residues. CDR3 in amino acids: CASSVVRVVSGELFF. The CDR3 DNA is TGTGCCAGCAGTGTGGTCAGGGTCGTATCCGGGGAGCTGTTTTTT. Full variable domain (rest looked up from reference TRBV2 and TRBJ2-2): EPEVTQTPSHQVTQMGQEVILRCVPISNHLYFYWYRQILGQKVEFLVSFYNNEISEKSEIFDDQFSVERPDGSNFTLKIRSTKLEDSAMYFCASSVVRVVSGELFFGEGSRLTVL.

This rearrangement joins TRBV28 to TRBJ1-5, with D unresolved. Trimming shortened V by 6 bases and J by 11 bases, and 23 bases separated the two germline ends. The CDR3 contains 15 residues. CDR1 MDHEN and CDR2 SYDVKM come from the germline V gene. The CDR3 nucleotides read TGTGCCAGCAGGGCTGGTGGTGGGGTGTCGAGGGCCCAGCATTTT. Translating it yields CASRAGGGVSRAQHF.

The chain combines TRBV11-2 with TRBJ2-3; TRBD2 matches at 14 bases. The CDR3 loop spans 15 amino acids. V was clipped by 4 bases and J by 3 bases; unmatched bases: 0. Germline V gene sequence: CDR1 SGHAT, CDR2 FQNNGV. CDR3 residues: CASSWTSGGTDTQYF. In nucleotides, the CDR3 is TGTGCCAGCAGCTGGACTAGCGGGGGGACAGATACGCAGTATTTT.

This chain uses TRBV25-1 with TRBJ2-3; 9 nucleotides agree with TRBD1. Germline CDR1 reads MGHDK; CDR2 reads SYGVNS. The ends lost 5 bases at V and 0 bases at J; junction bases unmatched: 6. This CDR3 has 16 residues. In DNA, the CDR3 is TGTGCCAGCAGTTTGACAGGGGGAGCCAGCACAGATACGCAGTATTTT. It encodes CASSLTGGASTDTQYF.

The V call is TRBV30, the J call TRBJ2-4, with a weak D call TRBD1 (6 bases). This CDR3 region has 13 residues. Germline assignment: CDR1 GTSNPN and CDR2 SVGIG (reference sequence). Trimming stripped 3 bases from V and 3 bases from J, with 9 bases between. CDR3 DNA sequence: TGTGCCTGGAGCGGACAGATCAAAAACATTCAGTACTTC. This encodes CAWSGQIKNIQYF.

The genes are TRBV5-5 and TRBJ2-7, with 10 positions matching TRBD1. Germline V gives CDR1 SGHKS, CDR2 YYEKEE (reference sequence). V shed 0 bases, J shed 4 bases, and the junction held 13 bases outside the gene matches. This CDR3 region has 18 residues. In DNA form, the CDR3 reads TGTGCCAGCAGCTTGGAAGTGACCGTGACAGGGGGCGGGTACGAGCAGTACTTC. The encoded protein is CASSLEVTVTGGGYEQYF. The entire variable domain, with the rest obtained from reference TRBV5-5 and TRBJ2-7, is as follows: DAGVTQSPTHLIKTRGQQVTLRCSPISGHKSVSWYQQVLGQGPQFIFQYYEKEERGRGNFPDRFSARQFPNYSSELNVNALLLGDSALYLCASSLEVTVTGGGYEQYFGPGTRLTVT.

The J gene is TRBJ1-6, the V gene TRBV6-5; D is perhaps TRBD1 (6 bases). Between the trimmed V and J ends, which lost 7 bases and 5 bases, there was a span of 12 bases. The CDR3 is 14 amino acids. Germline assignment: CDR1 MNHEY and CDR2 SVGAGI. Here the CDR3 DNA reads TGTGCCAGCACGACTGGACAGAATAATTCACCCCTCCACTTT. It specifies CASTTGQNNSPLHF.

The chain combines TRBV6-5 with TRBJ2-7, with TRBD1 identical over 8 bases. The germline V gene has CDR1 MNHEY and CDR2 SVGAGI. This CDR3 contains 14 residues. J was trimmed by 12 bases and V by 4 bases; bases with no gene match: 14. As DNA, the CDR3 is TGTGCCAGCAGTTTAGATTCCAGGGGGCTTCGGTTGTACTTC. Its translation: CASSLDSRGLRLYF.

The chain carries TRBV3-1 (or the pseudogene TRBV3-2) and TRBJ2-6; TRBD1 matches at 7 bases. The CDR3 loop spans 17 amino acids. The germline V gene encodes CDR1 LGHDT and CDR2 YNNKEL (reference sequence). V was pared by 7 bases and J by 0 bases, with 9 bases of the junction left unmatched. DNA for the CDR3: TGTGCCAGCACCCACAGGGGTCCCAACTCTGGGGCCAACGTCCTGACTTTC. This gives the protein CASTHRGPNSGANVLTF.

The V call is TRBV3-1 (or the pseudogene TRBV3-2), the J call TRBJ2-5; 7 positions match TRBD2. Germline loops: CDR1 LGHDT, CDR2 YNNKEL (reference sequence). The CDR3 runs 16 residues. J lost 1 base, V lost 4 bases, and 9 bases had no gene match. The CDR3 DNA is TGTGCCAGCAGCCTCTGGGGGGGAACTATCCAAGAGACCCAGTACTTC. Protein: CASSLWGGTIQETQYF.

The CDR3 DNA reads TGTGCCAGCAGCTTTCGACAGGGTGCGGATACGCAGTATTTT. The encoded protein is CASSFRQGADTQYF. This sequence joins TRBV7-2 and TRBJ2-3, with 7 nucleotides matching TRBD1. The germline V gene encodes CDR1 SGHTA and CDR2 FQGNSA. The CDR3 has 14 amino acids. V dropped 3 bases and J dropped 6; count of bases not matched to a gene: 6.

The genes are TRBV5-4 and TRBJ2-2; D possibly corresponds to TRBD1 (6 bases). Trimming took 4 bases from V and 4 from J, leaving 20 bases between them. The germline CDR1 and CDR2 sequences are SGHNT and YYREEE (reference sequence). This CDR3 region has 17 residues. CDR3 region: CASSRDGDTRGTGELFF. The CDR3 coding sequence is TGTGCCAGCAGCAGGGACGGGGACACCCGCGGCACCGGGGAGCTGTTTTTT.

The V and J genes are TRBV15 and TRBJ2-1; 10 positions match TRBD2. The junction had 9 bases not matched to a gene; V was cut back by 0 bases and J by 7 bases. The CDR3 consists of 17 residues. The germline V gene encodes CDR1 LNHNV and CDR2 YYDKDF (reference sequence). The CDR3, as DNA: TGTGCCACCAGCAGAGATCTCGTTAGCGGGAGGTATAATGAGCAGTTCTTC. Translation gives CATSRDLVSGRYNEQFF.

This clone has only a few counts. The chain has TRBV4-2 and TRBJ1-3, with D unclear. Germline CDR1 LGHNA, CDR2 YNFKEQ. The V end lost 5 bases, the J end lost 0 bases, and 14 bases lay between the germline ends. CDR3 length equals 16 residues. CDR3 protein: CASSIINGDSGNTIYF. In DNA form, the CDR3 reads TGTGCCAGCAGCATTATCAACGGGGACTCTGGAAACACCATATATTTT.

This chain joins TRBV2 and TRBJ1-6, with 7 positions matching TRBD1. The V segment lost 4 bases and the J segment 7 bases; nucleotides outside the gene matches: 7. There are 15 residues in the CDR3. Germline CDR1 SNHLY, CDR2 FYNNEI. The CDR3 nucleotides are TGTGCCAGCAGTGCGACCGGGACAGAGAATTCACCCCTCCACTTT. It specifies CASSATGTENSPLHF. The whole variable domain, remainder taken from reference TRBV2 and TRBJ1-6, is EPEVTQTPSHQVTQMGQEVILRCVPISNHLYFYWYRQILGQKVEFLVSFYNNEISEKSEIFDDQFSVERPDGSNFTLKIRSTKLEDSAMYFCASSATGTENSPLHFGNGTRLTVT.

The genes are TRBV24-1 and TRBJ1-1; D may be TRBD1 (6 bases). CDR3 size: 13 residues. Germline V CDR1 and CDR2: KGHDR, SFDVKD. Deletions cut 3 bases from V and 9 bases from J, with 13 bases between. CDR3 residues: CATSDTLDRQAFF. The DNA of the CDR3 is TGTGCCACCAGTGATACCTTAGACAGGCAAGCTTTCTTT.

DNA of the CDR3: TGCGCCAGCAGCTTTGAGGCGGGAGTTGCTGAGCAGTTCTTC. Its protein is CASSFEAGVAEQFF. This chain connects TRBV5-1 to TRBJ2-1; TRBD2 matches at 7 bases. The germline gives CDR1 SGHRS, CDR2 YFSETQ. J was trimmed by 9 bases and V by 2 bases; bases with no gene match: 8. The CDR3 is made up of 14 amino acids.

The chain joins TRBV7-6 to TRBJ2-7; 7 positions match TRBD2. Germline V gene lookup returns CDR1 SGHVS and CDR2 FNYEAQ. The length of the CDR3 is 18 residues. With 2 bases clipped from V and 2 bases from J, the junction kept 15 bases outside the gene matches. In DNA, the CDR3 is TGTGCCAGCAGCTTACCTTCCGTGTGGGTGGGACTAACCTACGAGCAGTACTTC. Protein sequence: CASSLPSVWVGLTYEQYF.

In nucleotides, the CDR3 is TGTGCCAGCAGAACGGGGACAGGGAACTATGGCTACACCTTC. Translated, it gives CASRTGTGNYGYTF. The rearrangement joins TRBV6-5 to TRBJ1-2; 9 bases are a match to TRBD1. V was pared by 6 bases and J by 2 bases, with 4 bases of the junction left unmatched. Germline loops: CDR1 MNHEY, CDR2 SVGAGI. CDR3 size: 14 residues.

V gene TRBV9 combines with J gene TRBJ2-5, with 12 bases matching TRBD1. Germline V gene data show CDR1 as SGDLS and CDR2 as YYNGEE. Trimming removed 4 bases from V and 4 bases from J; junction bases left unmatched: 5. This CDR3 has 15 amino acids. The CDR3: CASSSGTGGSETQYF. The CDR3 nucleotides are TGTGCCAGCAGCAGTGGGACAGGGGGCTCAGAGACCCAGTACTTC.

This clone was observed once. The V call is TRBV28, the J call TRBJ2-7; no clear D gene. Deletions cut 5 bases from V and 7 bases from J, with 9 bases between. CDR1 and CDR2 (germline): MDHEN, SYDVKM. The CDR3 sequence is 11 residues long. The CDR3 region is CASSPLSEQYF. The DNA of the CDR3 is TGTGCCAGCAGTCCCCTCTCGGAGCAGTACTTC.

The V and J genes are TRBV6-2 or TRBV6-3 and TRBJ1-1, with D perhaps matching TRBD1 (6 bases). Germline V gives CDR1 MNHEY, CDR2 SVGEGT. V lost 4 bases and J lost 5, with 14 bases in between. This CDR3 is 14 amino acids long. The CDR3 loop reads CASSSLERGTEAFF. In DNA, the CDR3 is TGTGCCAGCAGTTCTCTCGAGAGGGGGACTGAAGCTTTCTTT.

This clone was counted a single time. The chain employs TRBV15 and TRBJ1-2, with D hard to call. From germline, CDR1 is LNHNV and CDR2 YYDKDF (reference sequence). V was cut by 5 bases and J by 4 bases, with 11 bases left in between. The CDR3 totals 13 residues. The CDR3 sequence is CATSFRGSYGYTF. CDR3 bases: TGTGCCACCAGCTTTCGGGGTAGCTATGGCTACACCTTC. The entire variable domain, with the rest obtained from reference TRBV15 and TRBJ1-2, is as follows: DAMVIQNPRYQVTQFGKPVTLSCSQTLNHNVMYWYQQKSSQAPKLLFHYYDKDFNNEADTPDNFQSRRPNTSFCFLDIRSPGLGDTAMYLCATSFRGSYGYTFGSGTRLTVV.

This chain joins TRBV28 and TRBJ1-5, with a tentative D call TRBD1 (6 bases). Germline CDR1 reads MDHEN; CDR2 reads SYDVKM. Trimming took 6 bases from V and 5 from J, leaving 17 bases between them. The CDR3 has 15 residues. In nucleotides, the CDR3 is TGTGCCAGCAGCCGGAAACAGGGATTATATCAGCCCCAGCATTTT. It codes for CASSRKQGLYQPQHF. The whole variable domain, filled in from reference TRBV28 and TRBJ1-5, reads DVKVTQSSRYLVKRTGEKVFLECVQDMDHENMFWYRQDPGLGLRLIYFSYDVKMKEKGDIPEGYSVSREKKERFSLILESASTNQTSMYLCASSRKQGLYQPQHFGDGTRLSIL.

The chain has TRBV3-1 (or the pseudogene TRBV3-2) and TRBJ1-6; D is uncertain. In germline, CDR1 is LGHDT, CDR2 YNNKEL (reference sequence). This CDR3 has 14 amino acids. V was pared by 8 bases and J by 2 bases, with 10 bases between. The chain's CDR3 is CASSAETYNSPLHF. Written as DNA, the CDR3 is TGTGCCAGCTCCGCCGAGACCTATAATTCACCCCTCCACTTT.

This chain connects TRBV5-4 to TRBJ1-1; D unresolved. This CDR3 has 15 amino acids. CDR1 and CDR2 (germline): SGHNT, YYREEE (reference sequence). V dropped 0 bases and J dropped 1 base, with 10 bases sitting between them. The CDR3 sequence is CASSLGGQKNTEAFF. DNA for the CDR3: TGTGCCAGCAGCTTGGGCGGTCAGAAGAACACTGAAGCTTTCTTT.

With regard to this clone: The junction differs from germline at one of its ends, possibly a read error. The chain has TRBV18 and TRBJ2-3; D might be TRBD2 (6 bases). The CDR3 totals 13 residues. Per germline, CDR1 KGHSH and CDR2 LQKENI. Written as DNA, the CDR3 is TGTGCCAGCTCACCACCCACTAGCCTCAATCCCTCATTT. This encodes CASSPPTSLNPSF.

This clone has a handful of counts. V and J are TRBV11-2 and TRBJ1-2; TRBD1 matches 8 bases. Germline CDR1 reads SGHAT; CDR2 reads FQNNGV. This CDR3 contains 14 residues. Losses at the gene ends were 5 bases for V and 8 bases for J; bases not matched to a gene: 10. The CDR3 sequence is CASSRPDRGRGYTF. The DNA of the CDR3 is TGTGCCAGCAGCCGTCCTGACAGGGGTAGAGGCTACACCTTC.

The gene calls are TRBV3-1 (or the pseudogene TRBV3-2) and TRBJ2-5; D is perhaps TRBD2 (5 bases). The germline CDR1 and CDR2 sequences are LGHDT and YNNKEL (reference sequence). The CDR3 contains 14 residues. V lost 0 bases and J 11 bases, leaving 16 bases between the germline ends. This CDR3 reads CASSQDPLLVVQYF. The CDR3, as DNA: TGTGCCAGCAGCCAAGATCCTTTACTAGTCGTGCAGTACTTC.

The CDR3 protein is CASSFFDRGFETQYF. For the CDR3, the DNA is TGCGCCAGCAGCTTCTTTGACAGGGGATTTGAGACCCAGTACTTC. The chain links TRBV5-1 to TRBJ2-5, with 8 bases that match TRBD1. The CDR3 totals 15 residues. CDR1 SGHRS and CDR2 YFSETQ come from the germline V gene. Trimming at V came to 2 bases and at J to 5 bases, leaving 8 bases not matched to a gene.